The next 3 T cell receptor beta chains were all read from a single sample in a study of early T cells in non-severe SARS-CoV-2 infection. TCRdb re-derived calls from the 5' RACE reads in MiXCR, one entry per CDR3 protein. The sample gives 95,000 to 150,000 distinct CDR3 sequences, 15% of which show up once; around a fifth is in the top ten. Material for sequencing was whole blood. The receptors derive from an adult who was a healthcare worker with PCR-confirmed SARS-CoV-2 infection or an uninfected control (not recorded which).

The gene calls are TRBV30 and TRBJ1-6; D unclear. CDR3 length equals 13 residues. Germline assignment: CDR1 GTSNPN and CDR2 SVGIG (reference sequence). Trimming took off 8 bases at V and 1 base at J, with 9 bases between the two ends. Here the CDR3 reads CARRESYNSPLHF. The DNA for the CDR3 is TGTGCCCGACGCGAGTCCTATAATTCACCCCTCCACTTT.

This chain connects TRBV30 to TRBJ2-7; TRBD1 matches at 9 bases. Germline-derived CDR1 and CDR2 are GTSNPN and SVGIG (reference sequence). V trimming: 1 base; J trimming: 6 bases; junction bases outside the gene matches: 7. This CDR3 spans 14 amino acids. CDR3 loop: CAWSAGTGFGEQYF. Here the CDR3 DNA reads TGTGCCTGGAGTGCGGGGACAGGGTTTGGCGAGCAGTACTTC.

This clonotype was counted a few times. The chain has TRBV18 and TRBJ1-1; D remains ambiguous. This CDR3 comprises 14 residues. Germline CDR1 reads KGHSH; CDR2 reads LQKENI. V was cut by 1 base and J by 3 bases, with 9 bases left in between. The CDR3 coding sequence is TGTGCCAGCTCACCACGCCAGCCACACACTGAAGCTTTCTTT. Its translation: CASSPRQPHTEAFF.